This TCR beta chain was sequenced during a study of post-analysis software for immune sequencing data. General study points: Controls showed lower frequencies than patients for a few TRBV segments, and TRBV5-6, TRBV5-1 and TRBV20-1 were among these.

Concerning this clonotype: Its antigen is still unknown.

The J segment lost 5 bases and the V segment lost 3 bases, leaving 12 bases of the junction unmatched. In germline, CDR1 is DFQATT, CDR2 SNEGSKA (reference sequence). This CDR3 is 17 amino acids long. Included in the TCR beta cDNA libraries were unique molecular identifiers. Via MiXCR, TCRdb re-called the PCR reads, giving one row per CDR3 protein. The sample lists 600,000 to 700,000 distinct CDR3 sequences, over 45% occurring once. The clonotype comes from a girl aged 2-10 years with multiple sclerosis. Sequencing was done on a sample of blood. This rearrangement joins TRBV20-1 to TRBJ2-2, with TRBD2 identical over 10 bases. Here the CDR3 reads CSASQLAGTLRTGELFF. In DNA, the CDR3 is TGCAGTGCTAGCCAACTAGCGGGAACCTTAAGAACCGGGGAGCTGTTTTTT.